A single sample gave rise to the 30 T cell receptor beta chains below, sequenced in a study of cytomegalovirus exposure and HLA in healthy donors. The study ran its PCR with 60 Vbeta and 13 Jbeta primers. The assay was immunoSEQ multiplex PCR, and TCRdb's table has in-frame clones only and misses some. The sample records 120,000 or so clones, 60% to 85% being singletons. The sample taken for sequencing was PBMCs. The receptors shown here come from a woman between 35 and 50 years old in good health and CMV-seropositive.

The genes are TRBV15 and TRBJ2-3; D might be TRBD2 (5 bases). CDR3 length: 15 amino acids. Looked up from germline, CDR1 is LNHNV and CDR2 is YYDKDF (reference sequence). V was clipped by 1 base and J by 1 base, with 9 bases between them. CDR3 in amino acids: CATSRGGSGTDTQYF. The CDR3 nucleotides read TGTGCCACCAGCAGAGGAGGGTCAGGCACAGATACGCAGTATTTT. Drawing the rest from reference TRBV15 and TRBJ2-3, the complete variable domain is DAMVIQNPRYQVTQFGKPVTLSCSQTLNHNVMYWYQQKSSQAPKLLFHYYDKDFNNEADTPDNFQSRRPNTSFCFLDIRSPGLGDTAMYLCATSRGGSGTDTQYFGPGTRLTVL.

This chain joins TRBV2 and TRBJ1-1, with D uncertain. This CDR3 has 13 residues. Germline V gene sequence: CDR1 SNHLY, CDR2 FYNNEI. Trimming stripped 7 bases from V and 1 base from J, with 10 bases between. The CDR3 region is CASTADTNTEAFF. The CDR3, as DNA: TGTGCCAGCACCGCAGACACGAACACTGAAGCTTTCTTT.

This chain joins TRBV7-9 and TRBJ2-5; D might be TRBD2 (7 bases). CDR3 size: 15 residues. V was shortened by 3 bases and J by 5 bases, with 16 bases between the two germline ends. Germline values: CDR1 SEHNR, CDR2 FQNEAQ (reference sequence). This chain's CDR3 is CASSFWGPGGETQYF. CDR3 coding DNA: TGTGCCAGCAGCTTCTGGGGGCCCGGGGGGGAGACCCAGTACTTC.

The rearrangement uses TRBV11-2 and TRBJ2-1; 13 positions match TRBD2. The J segment lost 15 bases and the V segment lost 3 bases, leaving 8 bases of the junction unmatched. From germline, CDR1 is SGHAT and CDR2 FQNNGV. The CDR3 spans 14 residues. The CDR3 sequence is CASSLGLAGSGRFF. The CDR3 region has the DNA TGTGCCAGCAGCTTGGGACTAGCGGGAAGTGGACGGTTCTTC.

The CDR3 sequence: CASSFPRAYSPLHF. CDR3 nucleotides: TGTGCCAGCAGCTTCCCCAGGGCGTATTCACCCCTCCACTTT. The V call is TRBV5-6, the J call TRBJ1-6; TRBD1 is a possible D gene (5 bases). CDR1 is SGHDT, CDR2 YYEEEE, per germline. The ends were cut back, 2 bases at V and 8 bases at J, with 11 bases in the middle. This CDR3 is 14 amino acids long.

The rearrangement uses TRBV6-1 and TRBJ1-5; 9 nucleotides line up with TRBD1. The CDR3 covers 16 residues. V was clipped by 2 bases and J by 7 bases; unmatched bases: 9. The germline V gene encodes CDR1 MNHNS and CDR2 SASEGT. The CDR3 coding sequence is TGTGCCAGCAGTGAAACCCTCAACAGGGGGCAACAGCCCCAGCATTTT. It specifies CASSETLNRGQQPQHF.

The genes are TRBV7-9 and TRBJ2-5; D call uncertain. This CDR3 is built from 14 residues. Trimming pared 0 bases from V and 7 bases from J, leaving 12 bases between. From germline, CDR1 is SEHNR and CDR2 FQNEAQ (reference sequence). In DNA form, the CDR3 reads TGTGCCAGCAGCTTAGCGGCCCAGTCGGGGACCCAGTACTTC. Translating gives CASSLAAQSGTQYF.

As regards this clone: The identical CDR3 is also encoded by other nucleotide sequences in the sample. The chain couples TRBV27 to TRBJ2-1; the match to TRBD1 covers 7 bases. V trimming: 4 bases; J trimming: 3 bases; junction bases outside the gene matches: 15. This CDR3 region has 18 residues. Germline V lookup: CDR1 MNHEY, CDR2 SMNVEV (reference sequence). Here the CDR3 DNA reads TGTGCCAGCAGTTCTCAGGGGCTAACAGGGGTGAACTACAATGAGCAGTTCTTC. As protein: CASSSQGLTGVNYNEQFF.

This clone was detected only once. This rearrangement joins TRBV6-9 to TRBJ2-7, with 11 bases aligning to TRBD1. Germline CDR1 reads MNHGY; CDR2 reads SVAAGI. Germline trimming cut 4 bases from V and 5 bases from J; bases unmatched to any gene: 7. The CDR3 spans 15 residues. The CDR3 spells CASSSHGQGADEQYF. As DNA, the CDR3 is TGTGCCAGCAGTTCCCATGGACAGGGGGCTGACGAGCAGTACTTC.

The chain joins TRBV5-1 to TRBJ2-3; D perhaps matches TRBD2 (6 bases). The CDR3 has 15 residues. Germline lookup yields CDR1 SGHRS and CDR2 YFSETQ. Trimming cost V 1 base and J 4 bases, with 13 bases left between them. This CDR3 is CASSLRPTGADTQYF. The CDR3 bases are TGCGCCAGCAGCTTGAGACCTACGGGGGCAGATACGCAGTATTTT.

The chain carries TRBV9 and TRBJ1-1; D is uncertain. Germline loops: CDR1 SGDLS, CDR2 YYNGEE. The length of the CDR3 is 15 residues. Trimming removed 4 bases from V and 1 base from J, with 14 bases in between. The CDR3 nucleotides are TGTGCCAGCAGCCCCTTACTAGGCCGGAACACTGAAGCTTTCTTT. This encodes CASSPLLGRNTEAFF.

This chain connects TRBV6-4 to TRBJ2-7; the match to TRBD1 covers 9 bases. CDR1 and CDR2 from the germline V gene are MRHNA and SNTAGT. V shed 2 bases, J shed 5 bases, and the junction held 7 bases outside the gene matches. The CDR3 loop spans 15 amino acids. CDR3 coding DNA: TGTGCCAGCAGTGACCCGGGACAGGGTTTAGACGAGCAGTACTTC. It is translated as CASSDPGQGLDEQYF.

V is TRBV27 and J is TRBJ1-6; D ambiguous. There are 14 residues in the CDR3. In germline, CDR1 is MNHEY, CDR2 SMNVEV (reference sequence). Trimming took 6 bases from V and 7 from J, leaving 13 bases between them. CDR3 bases: TGTGCCAGCAGAGTCCGGACTGGGAATTCACCCCTCCACTTT. Translation gives CASRVRTGNSPLHF.

The V gene is TRBV5-1, the J gene TRBJ2-2; TRBD1 is a possible D gene (7 bases). The germline CDR1 and CDR2 sequences are SGHRS and YFSETQ. The CDR3 has 15 amino acids. Trimming stripped 0 bases from V and 6 bases from J, with 12 bases between. The CDR3 loop is CASSLAQGRPGELFF. The CDR3 DNA is TGCGCCAGCAGCTTGGCACAGGGGAGGCCCGGGGAGCTGTTTTTT.

This clone was found a few times. The chain has TRBV6-1 and TRBJ1-1, with a possible D match to TRBD1 (5 bases). Trimming removed 1 base at V and 10 bases at J, with 13 bases between. The germline CDR1 and CDR2 sequences are MNHNS and SASEGT. This CDR3 region has 13 residues. CDR3 region: CASSEVGGVGAFF. The DNA of the CDR3 is TGTGCCAGCAGTGAAGTGGGGGGAGTAGGAGCTTTCTTT.

The V call is TRBV2, the J call TRBJ2-3; D call uncertain. This CDR3 contains 11 residues. Germline CDR1 SNHLY, CDR2 FYNNEI. The germline V and J ends were trimmed by 6 bases and 6 bases, with 7 bases remaining between them. This CDR3 reads CASRSGDTQYF. The DNA of the CDR3 is TGTGCCAGCAGATCCGGGGATACGCAGTATTTT. Supplemented by reference TRBV2 and TRBJ2-3, the full variable domain reads EPEVTQTPSHQVTQMGQEVILRCVPISNHLYFYWYRQILGQKVEFLVSFYNNEISEKSEIFDDQFSVERPDGSNFTLKIRSTKLEDSAMYFCASRSGDTQYFGPGTRLTVL.

The chain employs TRBV2 and TRBJ1-1, with 7 bases lining up with TRBD1. This CDR3 has 15 amino acids. The V and J ends lost 7 bases and 5 bases, in that order; junction bases with no gene match: 13. CDR1 and CDR2 from the germline V gene are SNHLY and FYNNEI. CDR3 sequence reads: CASKKEDRPRTEAFF. In DNA, the CDR3 is TGTGCCAGCAAAAAGGAGGACAGGCCGAGGACTGAAGCTTTCTTT.

The chain recombines TRBV2 with TRBJ2-5, with TRBD2 matching 10 bases. Germline values: CDR1 SNHLY, CDR2 FYNNEI. V lost 6 bases and J lost 5; bases outside the gene matches: 6. This CDR3 contains 14 residues. The CDR3 loop reads CASRKRGGQETQYF. In DNA, the CDR3 is TGTGCCAGCAGAAAGCGGGGGGGACAGGAGACCCAGTACTTC.

V is TRBV30 and J is TRBJ1-3; D unclear. CDR1 GTSNPN and CDR2 SVGIG come from the germline V gene (reference sequence). There are 15 residues in the CDR3. Trimming removed 0 bases at V and 0 bases at J, with 9 bases between. The CDR3 reads CAWSVSGVSGNTIYF. CDR3 in DNA: TGTGCCTGGAGTGTTAGCGGGGTCTCTGGAAACACCATATATTTT.

Regarding this clone: This sample includes further DNA sequences coding for the same CDR3. This chain connects TRBV5-1 to TRBJ1-1, with D perhaps matching TRBD1 (5 bases). The CDR3 contains 15 residues. Trimming cost V 0 bases and J 0 bases, with 9 bases left between them. Germline-derived CDR1 and CDR2 are SGHRS and YFSETQ. The CDR3 loop reads CASSLAGGLNTEAFF. The CDR3 DNA follows: TGCGCCAGCAGCTTGGCGGGGGGTTTGAACACTGAAGCTTTCTTT.

This clone came up once. The chain recombines TRBV30 with TRBJ2-5; D perhaps matches TRBD2 (6 bases). The J call may be wrong; the DNA end is better matched by TRBJ2-7. Germline V gene data show CDR1 as GTSNPN and CDR2 as SVGIG (reference sequence). The CDR3 extends over 14 amino acids. In DNA form, the CDR3 reads TGTGCCTGGAGTGTAATGGGGGGTACCTACGAGCAGTACTTC. This codes for CAWSVMGGTYEQYF.

The rearrangement links TRBV7-9 to TRBJ1-4; TRBD1 agrees at 8 bases. Germline V lookup: CDR1 SEHNR, CDR2 FQNEAQ (reference sequence). The CDR3 length is 14 residues. Trimming took 4 bases from V and 8 from J; bases not matched to a gene: 6. CDR3 DNA sequence: TGTGCCAGCAGCTCGACAGGGGACAACGAAAAACTGTTTTTT. As protein: CASSSTGDNEKLFF.

The chain carries TRBV7-8 and TRBJ2-3; 7 bases are shared with TRBD2. This CDR3 region has 14 residues. V shed 0 bases and J 4 bases; nucleotides not matched to a gene: 1. Per the germline V gene, CDR1 is SGHVS and CDR2 is FQNEAQ. CDR3 loop: CASSLARESDTQYF. The CDR3 nucleotides read TGTGCCAGCAGCTTAGCGCGGGAGTCAGATACGCAGTATTTT. Combining the CDR3 with reference TRBV7-8 and TRBJ2-3 gives the whole variable domain GAGVSQSPRYKVAKRGQDVALRCDPISGHVSLFWYQQALGQGPEFLTYFQNEAQLDKSGLPSDRFFAERPEGSVSTLKIQRTQQEDSAVYLCASSLARESDTQYFGPGTRLTVL.

The chain carries TRBV7-8 and TRBJ2-3; D is unclear. The CDR3 is made up of 15 amino acids. The V end lost 3 bases, the J end lost 1 base, and 11 bases lay between the germline ends. The germline CDR1 and CDR2 sequences are SGHVS and FQNEAQ. Here the CDR3 reads CASSLVVHGTDTQYF. The CDR3 DNA reads TGTGCCAGCAGCTTGGTTGTACATGGCACAGATACGCAGTATTTT.

The CDR3 DNA is TGTGCCAGCAGCGAGGACAGGGGTTGGAATCAGCCCCAGCATTTT. Translation gives CASSEDRGWNQPQHF. The V gene is TRBV16, the J gene TRBJ1-5; 9 bases map to TRBD1. Germline CDR1 is KGHSY and CDR2 is FQNENV. The V segment lost 5 bases and the J segment 4 bases; nucleotides outside the gene matches: 6. CDR3 length equals 15 residues.

This clone has more than one count but fewer than ten. This chain joins TRBV7-8 and TRBJ2-6; TRBD2 matches 13 bases. In germline, CDR1 is SGHVS, CDR2 FQNEAQ. The CDR3 has 19 residues. After removal of 3 bases from V and 3 bases from J, the junction contained 8 bases not matched to a gene. CDR3 bases: TGTGCCAGCAGCTTGAGGACTAGCGGGAGCAGCGTTGGGGCCAACGTCCTGACTTTC. Its translation: CASSLRTSGSSVGANVLTF. Combining the CDR3 with reference TRBV7-8 and TRBJ2-6 gives the whole variable domain GAGVSQSPRYKVAKRGQDVALRCDPISGHVSLFWYQQALGQGPEFLTYFQNEAQLDKSGLPSDRFFAERPEGSVSTLKIQRTQQEDSAVYLCASSLRTSGSSVGANVLTFGAGSRLTVL.

The rearrangement uses TRBV5-1 and TRBJ2-7, with 9 bases matching TRBD2. Per germline, CDR1 SGHRS and CDR2 YFSETQ. This CDR3 is 16 amino acids long. V lost 3 bases to trimming and J lost 3 bases; unmatched junction nucleotides: 10. CDR3: CASSSVGSGRSYEQYF. CDR3 in DNA: TGCGCCAGCAGCTCGGTGGGTAGCGGGAGAAGCTACGAGCAGTACTTC.

The V gene is TRBV7-2, the J gene TRBJ2-7; D call uncertain. V was trimmed by 6 bases and J by 3 bases, leaving 6 bases between them. The CDR3 extends over 11 amino acids. Germline V gene data show CDR1 as SGHTA and CDR2 as FQGNSA. CDR3 region: CASSYNYEQYF. As DNA, the CDR3 is TGTGCCAGCAGTTACAACTACGAGCAGTACTTC.

This chain connects TRBV6-1 to TRBJ2-3, with 8 bases identical to TRBD1. V trimming: 7 bases; J trimming: 5 bases; junction bases outside the gene matches: 5. From germline, CDR1 is MNHNS and CDR2 SASEGT. This CDR3 region has 13 residues. This CDR3 is CASNLDRGDTQYF. DNA for the CDR3: TGTGCCAGCAACCTAGACAGGGGAGATACGCAGTATTTT.

This sequence joins TRBV7-9 and TRBJ2-2; 7 bases match TRBD2. The CDR3 has 17 amino acids. Trimming took 8 bases from V and 4 from J; bases not matched to a gene: 16. The germline V gene has CDR1 SEHNR and CDR2 FQNEAQ (reference sequence). CDR3 nucleotide sequence: TGTGCCAGCGTAGGTGGCGGGAGAACCGGTAGCACCGGGGAGCTGTTTTTT. It encodes CASVGGGRTGSTGELFF.